Below, one TCR beta chain is given with its context. This entry belongs to a study of blood T cell repertoires in COVID-19. Measured with immunoSEQ multiplex PCR; TCRdb has only the in-frame clones, and not every one. The table shows 250,000 to 300,000 clones, with approximately 86% occurring only once. The V gene lost 3 bases and the J gene lost 2 bases, with 13 bases spanning the gap. Germline CDR1 reads SGDLS; CDR2 reads YYNGEE. The CDR3 is 15 amino acids. The receptor was derived from an older woman with COVID-19, enrolled during active disease. Sequenced: peripheral blood. The V call is TRBV9, the J call TRBJ2-3; D might be TRBD2 (5 bases). The chain's CDR3 is CASSAHRGPTDTQYF. Here the CDR3 DNA reads TGTGCCAGCAGCGCCCATCGAGGGCCCACAGATACGCAGTATTTT. The full variable domain, in which reference TRBV9 and TRBJ2-3 provide the parts outside the CDR3, is DSGVTQTPKHLITATGQRVTLRCSPRSGDLSVYWYQQSLDQGLQFLIQYYNGEERAKGNILERFSAQQFPDLHSELNLSSLELGDSALYFCASSAHRGPTDTQYFGPGTRLTVL.